The 31 T cell receptor beta chains below were found in one sample sequenced in a study of blood T cell repertoires in COVID-19. Method: immunoSEQ multiplex PCR; TCRdb's copy keeps in-frame clones and lacks some. The data show roughly 70,000 clones, with about 86% seen just once and almost 4% held by the top ten. Sequenced input: peripheral blood. The receptors come from a man in his 70s with active COVID-19.

The chain couples TRBV11-2 to TRBJ2-3, with a tentative D call TRBD2 (6 bases). V gave up 2 bases and J gave up 2 bases, with 14 bases separating them. CDR1 and CDR2 (germline): SGHAT, FQNNGV. The CDR3 runs 16 residues. The CDR3, as DNA: TGTGCCAGCAGCTTAATGGGACTCACAACCACAGATACGCAGTATTTT. Protein sequence: CASSLMGLTTTDTQYF.

The chain carries TRBV21-1 and TRBJ1-2; the table's TRBD1 call for D was not verified on the DNA. TRBV21-1 is shown as a pseudogene. There are 16 residues in the CDR3. The CDR3 here is CASSNPAKGVNYGYTF. The CDR3 DNA follows: TGTGCCAGCAGCAACCCCGCCAAGGGGGTTAACTATGGCTACACCTTC.

V gene TRBV5-3 combines with J gene TRBJ2-5, with TRBD2 matching 8 bases. TRBV5-3 is an ORF; its function is uncertain. This CDR3 contains 17 residues. With 0 bases clipped from V and 1 base from J, the junction kept 8 bases outside the gene matches. The CDR3 loop is CARSLGLTSGAQETQYF. The CDR3 nucleotides read TGTGCCAGAAGCTTGGGGCTTACTAGCGGAGCCCAAGAGACCCAGTACTTC.

Here the CDR3 DNA reads TGTGCCAGCACCGCGCACAGGGGCGGCTACACCTTC. Protein: CASTAHRGGYTF. V gene TRBV12-3 or TRBV12-4 combines with J gene TRBJ1-2, with 7 positions matching TRBD1. CDR3 size: 12 residues. J was trimmed by 8 bases and V by 7 bases; bases with no gene match: 7.

The chain uses TRBV9 and TRBJ1-1, with D hard to call. Trimming left V 0 bases short and J 0 bases short, with 9 bases between. The CDR3 loop spans 15 amino acids. Germline lookup yields CDR1 SGDLS and CDR2 YYNGEE. CDR3 amino acids: CASSVAAGMNTEAFF. The CDR3 DNA is TGTGCCAGCAGCGTAGCTGCGGGGATGAACACTGAAGCTTTCTTT.

This chain uses TRBV4-3 with TRBJ2-1; 10 positions match TRBD2. Losses at the gene ends were 0 bases for V and 3 bases for J; bases not matched to a gene: 5. CDR1 is LGHNA and CDR2 is YSLEER in the germline V gene. The CDR3 consists of 17 residues. CDR3 loop: CASSQDRLAGDYNEQFF. CDR3 DNA: TGCGCCAGCAGCCAAGACCGGCTAGCGGGGGACTACAATGAGCAGTTCTTC.

V is TRBV7-6 and J is TRBJ2-5; 11 nucleotides agree with TRBD2. The V gene end was trimmed by 5 bases and the J gene end by 4 bases; junction bases not matched to a gene: 18. CDR1 is SGHVS and CDR2 is FNYEAQ in the germline V gene. This CDR3 has 19 amino acids. The CDR3 sequence is CASSGHRGASGRIGETQYF. DNA for the CDR3: TGTGCCAGCAGCGGCCACCGGGGGGCTAGCGGGAGGATTGGAGAGACCCAGTACTTC. The full variable domain, rest sourced from reference TRBV7-6 and TRBJ2-5, is GAGVSQSPRYKVTKRGQDVALRCDPISGHVSLYWYRQALGQGPEFLTYFNYEAQQDKSGLPNDRFSAERPEGSISTLTIQRTEQRDSAMYRCASSGHRGASGRIGETQYFGPGTRLLVL.

The rearrangement uses TRBV9 and TRBJ1-3; a weak D match, TRBD1 (5 bases). Trimming stripped 0 bases from V and 4 bases from J, with 11 bases between. CDR3 size: 15 residues. From germline, CDR1 is SGDLS and CDR2 YYNGEE. The CDR3 nucleotides read TGTGCCAGCAGCGTAGTTCCGGGGGAGGGAAACACCATATATTTT. It translates to CASSVVPGEGNTIYF.

Written as DNA, the CDR3 is TGTGCCAGCAGTCCACGGGGAGTCCGTGGGTACGAGCAGTACTTC. This codes for CASSPRGVRGYEQYF. The chain combines TRBV3-1 (or the pseudogene TRBV3-2) with TRBJ2-7; tentative D call: TRBD2 (5 bases). The CDR3 has 15 amino acids. Trimming shortened V by 6 bases and J by 4 bases, and 19 bases separated the two germline ends. Looked up from germline, CDR1 is LGHDT and CDR2 is YNNKEL (reference sequence).

The rearrangement uses TRBV28 and TRBJ2-3; TRBD2 matches at 15 bases. This CDR3 is built from 15 residues. Germline V CDR1 and CDR2: MDHEN, SYDVKM. Germline trimming cut 6 bases from V and 6 bases from J; bases unmatched to any gene: 4. CDR3 DNA: TGTGCCAGCAGGAGGACTAGCGGGAGGGGGGATACGCAGTATTTT. Translating gives CASRRTSGRGDTQYF.

V is TRBV5-1 and J is TRBJ2-2; possibly TRBD2 for D (5 bases). Germline assignment: CDR1 SGHRS and CDR2 YFSETQ. Trimming stripped 4 bases from V and 1 base from J, with 11 bases between. The CDR3 runs to 15 residues. CDR3 nucleotides: TGCGCCAGCAGCAGCCGCGGGCAGAACACCGGGGAGCTGTTTTTT. Translating gives CASSSRGQNTGELFF.

This chain links TRBV2 with TRBJ2-2; 8 bases line up with TRBD2. Germline V gives CDR1 SNHLY, CDR2 FYNNEI. V shed 6 bases and J 7 bases; nucleotides not matched to a gene: 10. The CDR3 covers 15 residues. CDR3 residues: CASRLMGLGGGELFF. CDR3 in DNA: TGTGCCAGCAGGCTTATGGGACTAGGGGGCGGGGAGCTGTTTTTT.

The chain couples TRBV19 to TRBJ2-2, with TRBD2 as a possible D gene (6 bases). The V and J ends lost 3 bases and 2 bases respectively, with 10 bases between them. Germline V lookup: CDR1 LNHDA, CDR2 SQIVND (reference sequence). This CDR3 spans 15 amino acids. The CDR3 region has the DNA TGTGCCAGTAGTATTGGCGGGACCAACACCGGGGAGCTGTTTTTT. Translating it yields CASSIGGTNTGELFF.

J is TRBJ2-3 and V is TRBV9; D remains unclear. With 2 bases removed from V and 2 bases from J, the gap between germline ends came to 9 bases. Looked up from germline, CDR1 is SGDLS and CDR2 is YYNGEE. The CDR3 is 14 residues long. In DNA, the CDR3 is TGTGCCAGCAGCGTTACTACCCTCACAGATACGCAGTATTTT. Protein product: CASSVTTLTDTQYF.

The V gene is TRBV28, the J gene TRBJ2-7, with D unclear. CDR1 is MDHEN and CDR2 is SYDVKM in the germline V gene. The CDR3 covers 10 residues. V was trimmed by 8 bases and J by 9 bases, leaving 11 bases between them. CDR3 bases: TGTGCCAGCGGTCAGAGGCGGCAGTACTTC. This translates into CASGQRRQYF.

The chain combines TRBV2 with TRBJ1-2; weak D call: TRBD1 (6 bases). V lost 2 bases and J lost 4, with 14 bases in between. CDR3 size: 15 residues. Per the germline V gene, CDR1 is SNHLY and CDR2 is FYNNEI. This CDR3 is CASSEREQGIYGYTF. The CDR3 DNA reads TGTGCCAGCAGTGAAAGGGAACAGGGCATCTATGGCTACACCTTC.

This clone has just a few counts. This sequence joins TRBV5-1 and TRBJ2-7, with 8 bases that match TRBD2. The CDR3 is 15 amino acids. The V segment lost 0 bases and the J segment 5 bases; nucleotides outside the gene matches: 7. The germline V gene has CDR1 SGHRS and CDR2 YFSETQ. The CDR3 DNA is TGCGCCAGCAGCTTGGCCGGGGGGGACCCCCACGAGCAGTACTTC. Protein product: CASSLAGGDPHEQYF.

The rearrangement uses TRBV4-3 and TRBJ2-1; 10 bases are shared with TRBD2. CDR3 size: 14 residues. Germline V gene sequence: CDR1 LGHNA, CDR2 YSLEER. J lost 12 bases, V lost 0 bases, and 5 bases had no gene match. The CDR3 bases are TGCGCCAGCAGCCAAGATAGGCCTAGCGGGAGGCAGTTCTTC. This encodes CASSQDRPSGRQFF.

The V call is TRBV7-2, the J call TRBJ2-3; 8 bases align to TRBD1. The CDR3 totals 16 residues. The J segment lost 1 base and the V segment lost 6 bases, leaving 9 bases of the junction unmatched. Looked up from germline, CDR1 is SGHTA and CDR2 is FQGNSA. CDR3 nucleotide sequence: TGTGCCAGCAGATGGCCGAGGACAGGGCGCACAGATACGCAGTATTTT. The encoded protein is CASRWPRTGRTDTQYF.

The chain carries TRBV18 and TRBJ2-5; 8 positions match TRBD1. This CDR3 contains 16 residues. With V trimmed by 3 bases and J by 2 bases, 8 bases remained unmatched. The V gene's germline CDR1 is KGHSH and CDR2 LQKENI. The CDR3 DNA reads TGTGCCAGCTCACCGTCTAAGGGACAGGTTCAAGAGACCCAGTACTTC. Residues: CASSPSKGQVQETQYF.

The rearrangement links TRBV5-1 to TRBJ1-1; no reliable D call. The CDR3 is 14 amino acids. Germline assignment: CDR1 SGHRS and CDR2 YFSETQ. Trimming stripped 0 bases from V and 4 bases from J, with 10 bases between. The CDR3 DNA reads TGCGCCAGCAGCTTGGTTCCGGGGAGCACTGAAGCTTTCTTT. This codes for CASSLVPGSTEAFF.

V gene TRBV15 combines with J gene TRBJ2-1, with 10 nucleotides matching TRBD1. V trimming: 6 bases; J trimming: 2 bases; junction bases outside the gene matches: 10. This CDR3 has 17 amino acids. Germline V gene sequence: CDR1 LNHNV, CDR2 YYDKDF (reference sequence). The CDR3 reads CATSRGQGGGTYNEQFF. CDR3 sequence (DNA): TGTGCCACCAGTCGAGGACAGGGGGGAGGCACCTACAATGAGCAGTTCTTC.

The chain is built from TRBV24-1 and TRBJ1-5; D gene unclear. CDR3 size: 16 residues. Trimming removed 0 bases at V and 2 bases at J, with 10 bases between. Per germline, CDR1 KGHDR and CDR2 SFDVKD. The CDR3 sequence is CATSDLGRTGNQPQHF. In DNA form, the CDR3 reads TGTGCCACCAGTGATTTGGGGCGTACGGGCAATCAGCCCCAGCATTTT.

V is TRBV5-1 and J is TRBJ2-2; 7 bases are shared with TRBD2. The CDR3 is made up of 15 amino acids. The V gene's germline CDR1 is SGHRS and CDR2 YFSETQ. V dropped 3 bases and J dropped 6; count of bases not matched to a gene: 8. CDR3 sequence (DNA): TGCGCCAGCAGCTGGGGGGGACCTTCGGCCGGGGAGCTGTTTTTT. It yields the protein CASSWGGPSAGELFF.

The chain has TRBV30 and TRBJ1-5; D possibly corresponds to TRBD1 (5 bases). The CDR3 sequence is 12 residues long. The V end lost 7 bases, the J end lost 3 bases, and 10 bases lay between the germline ends. From germline, CDR1 is GTSNPN and CDR2 SVGIG (reference sequence). The CDR3 loop is CAFGHNNQPQHF. The DNA for the CDR3 is TGTGCCTTTGGACACAACAATCAGCCCCAGCATTTT.

The V call is TRBV7-3, the J call TRBJ2-1; 10 nucleotides match TRBD1. Germline lookup yields CDR1 SGHTA and CDR2 FQGTGA. This CDR3 region has 13 residues. The V gene end was trimmed by 4 bases and the J gene end by 7 bases; junction bases not matched to a gene: 1. Written as DNA, the CDR3 is TGTGCCAGCAGCTGGACAGGGGGGAATGAGCAGTTCTTC. It encodes CASSWTGGNEQFF. Drawing the rest from reference TRBV7-3 and TRBJ2-1, the complete variable domain is GAGVSQTPSNKVTEKGKYVELRCDPISGHTALYWYRQSLGQGPEFLIYFQGTGAADDSGLPNDRFFAVRPEGSVSTLKIQRTERGDSAVYLCASSWTGGNEQFFGPGTRLTVL.

The V gene is TRBV10-3, the J gene TRBJ1-2; D is undetermined. Germline values: CDR1 ENHRY, CDR2 SYGVKD. The CDR3 length is 16 residues. V was trimmed by 2 bases and J by 2 bases, leaving 15 bases between them. The CDR3 sequence: CAISEPSRSPNYGYTF. For the CDR3, the DNA is TGTGCCATCAGTGAGCCCTCCAGGTCCCCCAACTATGGCTACACCTTC.

This chain joins TRBV7-6 and TRBJ2-1; 7 bases line up with TRBD2. The CDR3 contains 15 residues. V lost 5 bases, J lost 0 bases, and 4 bases stayed unmatched. Germline CDR1 SGHVS, CDR2 FNYEAQ. The CDR3 region is CASSPSGSSYNEQFF. CDR3 DNA sequence: TGTGCCAGCAGCCCTAGCGGAAGCTCCTACAATGAGCAGTTCTTC.

The chain carries TRBV5-4 and TRBJ1-4; 7 bases are a match to TRBD1. Germline trimming cut 0 bases from V and 5 bases from J; bases unmatched to any gene: 4. The CDR3 spans 15 residues. Germline lookup yields CDR1 SGHNT and CDR2 YYREEE (reference sequence). The CDR3, as DNA: TGTGCCAGCAGCTTGGCGGGACAGCAAAATGAAAAACTGTTTTTT. This sequence encodes CASSLAGQQNEKLFF.

The chain links TRBV6-2 or TRBV6-3 to TRBJ2-1; weak D call: TRBD2 (7 bases). The CDR3 consists of 15 residues. V was trimmed by 5 bases and J by 5 bases, leaving 16 bases between them. Per the germline V gene, CDR1 is MNHEY and CDR2 is SVGEGT. CDR3 amino acids: CASSRGLAADNEQFF. The CDR3 bases are TGTGCCAGCAGTCGGGGGCTAGCGGCGGACAATGAGCAGTTCTTC.

The chain recombines TRBV28 with TRBJ2-7, with D possibly matching TRBD2 (6 bases). Germline-derived CDR1 and CDR2 are MDHEN and SYDVKM. This CDR3 region has 17 residues. V lost 3 bases and J 1 base, leaving 19 bases between the germline ends. CDR3 bases: TGTGCCAGCAGTTTCCGGCGGCTAGCGTCGGGGTCCTACGAGCAGTACTTC. This encodes CASSFRRLASGSYEQYF.